This entry describes one T cell receptor beta chain. This record comes from a study of cytomegalovirus exposure and HLA in healthy donors. PCR primers comprised 60 Vbeta and 13 Jbeta primers. Clones were read by immunoSEQ multiplex PCR, and TCRdb kept only the in-frame ones, dropping some. Of over 150,000 clones in the sample, approximately 85% are singletons; the top ten hold 4.5% to 5.5%. The CDR3 is 14 amino acids. The germline V gene encodes CDR1 SGDLS and CDR2 YYNGEE. J gave up 10 bases and V 3 bases, and 10 bases lay outside the gene matches. The sequenced material came from PBMCs. This chain joins TRBV9 and TRBJ2-3; TRBD2 matches 8 bases. The sequence came from a girl aged 10-17 years in good health and CMV-seropositive. CDR3 sequence (DNA): TGTGCCAGCAGCGAGGGGACTAGTCGGTTGGCGCAGTATTTT. Translated: CASSEGTSRLAQYF.